This note documents a single TCR beta chain sequence. TCRdb reprocessed the RACE reads via MiXCR and lists one record per CDR3 protein. Among under 200,000 distinct CDR3 sequences listed, around 15% were seen once. These data originate in a study of human T cells and chemical hapten exposure. With 8 bases removed from V and 4 bases from J, the gap between germline ends came to 15 bases. The CDR3 runs to 14 residues. Germline CDR1 is SNHLY and CDR2 is FYNNEI. Time point specified: patch test 1, 2 weeks after DPC sensitization. The treatment here: therapeutic diphenylcyclopropenone sensitization with weekly scalp DPC. Blood, whole and unfractionated, served as the source for total RNA extraction.

The TCR was taken from a woman aged 25 to 39 with alopecia areata. Some clones in this sample may be carry-over from other donors' samples. Sequencing used whole blood, obtained in connection with sensitization to the hapten diphenylcyclopropenone (DPC). V is TRBV2 and J is TRBJ1-5; TRBD1 is a possible D gene (6 bases). The CDR3 DNA follows: TGTGCCAGCCAGACCGGGGGGCGAAATCAGCCCCAGCATTTT. It specifies CASQTGGRNQPQHF. The full variable domain, completed using reference TRBV2 and TRBJ1-5, is EPEVTQTPSHQVTQMGQEVILRCVPISNHLYFYWYRQILGQKVEFLVSFYNNEISEKSEIFDDQFSVERPDGSNFTLKIRSTKLEDSAMYFCASQTGGRNQPQHFGDGTRLSIL.